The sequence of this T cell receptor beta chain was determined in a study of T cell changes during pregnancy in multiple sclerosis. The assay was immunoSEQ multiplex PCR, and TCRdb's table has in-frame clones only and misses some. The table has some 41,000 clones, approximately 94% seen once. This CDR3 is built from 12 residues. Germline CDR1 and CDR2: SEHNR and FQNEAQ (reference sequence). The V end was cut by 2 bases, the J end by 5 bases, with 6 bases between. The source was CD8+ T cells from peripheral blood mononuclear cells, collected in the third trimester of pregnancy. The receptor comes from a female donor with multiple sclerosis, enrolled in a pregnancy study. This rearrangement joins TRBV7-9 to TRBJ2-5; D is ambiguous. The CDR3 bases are TGTGCCAGCAGCTTAACAATGGAGACCCAGTACTTC. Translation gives CASSLTMETQYF.